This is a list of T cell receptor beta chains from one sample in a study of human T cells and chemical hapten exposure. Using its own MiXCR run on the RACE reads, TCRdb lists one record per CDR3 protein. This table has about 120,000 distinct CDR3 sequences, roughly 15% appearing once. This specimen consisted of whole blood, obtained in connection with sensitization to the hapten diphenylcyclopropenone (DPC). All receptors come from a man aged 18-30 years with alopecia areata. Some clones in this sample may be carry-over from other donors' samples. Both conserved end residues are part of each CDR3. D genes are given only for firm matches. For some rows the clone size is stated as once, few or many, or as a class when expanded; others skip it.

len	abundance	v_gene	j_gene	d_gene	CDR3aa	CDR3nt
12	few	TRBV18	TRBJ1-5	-	CASSPADQPQHF	TGTGCCAGCTCACCTGCAGATCAGCCCCAGCATTTT
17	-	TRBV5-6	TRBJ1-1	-	CASSLDRAFVMNTEAFF	TGTGCCAGCAGCTTGGACAGGGCGTTTGTCATGAACACTGAAGCTTTCTTT
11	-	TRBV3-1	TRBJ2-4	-	CASSEGNIQYF	TGTGCCAGCAGCGAGGGAAACATTCAGTACTTC
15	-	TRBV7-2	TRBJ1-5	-	CASSLDILSNQPQHF	TGTGCCAGCAGCTTAGACATCTTGAGCAATCAGCCCCAGCATTTT
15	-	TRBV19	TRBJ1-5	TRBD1	CAGGTGNNSNQPQHF	TGTGCCGGCGGGACAGGGAATAATAGCAATCAGCCCCAGCATTTT
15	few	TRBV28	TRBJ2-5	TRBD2	CASSFSAGGPGTQYF	TGTGCCAGCAGTTTTTCAGCGGGGGGCCCGGGTACCCAGTACTTC
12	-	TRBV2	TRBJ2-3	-	CASSAQGNTQYF	TGTGCCAGCAGTGCACAGGGTAATACGCAGTATTTT
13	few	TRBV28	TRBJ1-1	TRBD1	CASSNPDRGEAFF	TGTGCCAGCAGTAACCCGGACAGGGGTGAGGCTTTCTTT
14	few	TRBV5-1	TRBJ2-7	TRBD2	CASSLAGESYEQYF	TGCGCCAGCTCACTAGCGGGGGAGTCCTACGAGCAGTACTTC
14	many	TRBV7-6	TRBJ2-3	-	CASSPSGGTDTQYF	TGTGCCAGCAGCCCATCCGGTGGTACAGATACGCAGTATTTT
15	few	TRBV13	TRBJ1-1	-	CASSLALRGITEAFF	TGTGCCAGCAGCTTAGCTCTCAGGGGTATCACTGAAGCTTTCTTT
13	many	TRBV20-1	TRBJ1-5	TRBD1	CSARWTGARSQHF	TGCAGTGCCAGATGGACAGGGGCGAGATCCCAGCATTTT
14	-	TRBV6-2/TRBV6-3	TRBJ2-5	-	CASSYVSLQEIQYF	TGTGCCAGCAGTTACGTCTCTCTACAAGAGATCCAGTACTTC
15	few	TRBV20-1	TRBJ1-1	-	CSARMGRRPNTEAFF	TGCAGTGCTAGGATGGGTCGACGGCCCAACACTGAAGCTTTCTTT
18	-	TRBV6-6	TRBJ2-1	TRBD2	CASRRGAGGPGTYNEQFF	TGTGCCAGCAGACGGGGAGCGGGGGGGCCGGGAACCTACAATGAGCAGTTCTTC
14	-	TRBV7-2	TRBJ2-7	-	CASSLDREVVEQYF	TGTGCCAGCAGCTTAGACAGGGAGGTAGTCGAGCAGTACTTC
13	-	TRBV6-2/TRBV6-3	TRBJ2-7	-	CASSTGRTYEQYF	TGTGCCAGCAGTACGGGACGGACCTACGAGCAGTACTTC
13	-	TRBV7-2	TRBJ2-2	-	CASSPALPGELFF	TGTGCCAGCAGCCCCGCCCTACCCGGGGAGCTGTTTTTT
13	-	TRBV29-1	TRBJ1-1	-	CSVDQAGDTEAFF	TGCAGCGTTGATCAGGCAGGGGACACTGAAGCTTTCTTT
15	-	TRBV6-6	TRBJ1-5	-	CASTLTAYSNQPQHF	TGTGCCAGCACCTTGACAGCCTATAGCAATCAGCCCCAGCATTTT
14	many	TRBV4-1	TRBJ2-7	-	CASSQDGGVYEQYF	TGCGCCAGCAGCCAAGATGGGGGAGTCTACGAGCAGTACTTC
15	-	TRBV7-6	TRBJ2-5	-	CASSFGGSHQETQYF	TGTGCCAGCAGCTTTGGTGGTAGCCACCAAGAGACCCAGTACTTC
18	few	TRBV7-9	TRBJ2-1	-	CASSLAPDLSSSYNEQFF	TGTGCCAGCAGCTTAGCGCCGGACCTTTCTAGCTCCTACAATGAGCAGTTCTTC
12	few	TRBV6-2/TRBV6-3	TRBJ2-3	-	CASEGFTDTQYF	TGTGCCAGCGAGGGATTCACGGATACGCAGTATTTT
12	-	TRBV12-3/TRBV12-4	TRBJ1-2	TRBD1	CASSYRGLGYTF	TGTGCCAGCAGTTACAGGGGGCTAGGCTACACCTTC
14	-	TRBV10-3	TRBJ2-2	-	CAISAGAPTGELFF	TGTGCCATCAGTGCGGGGGCCCCCACCGGGGAGCTGTTTTTT
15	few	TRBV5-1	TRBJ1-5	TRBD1	CASSPRTGWDQPQHF	TGCGCCAGCAGCCCGCGGACAGGGTGGGATCAGCCCCAGCATTTT
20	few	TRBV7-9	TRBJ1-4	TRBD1	CASSPRRAGTGGATNEKLFF	TGTGCCAGCAGCCCCCGTCGTGCCGGGACAGGGGGAGCAACTAATGAAAAACTGTTTTTT
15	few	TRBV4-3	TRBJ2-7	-	CASSHGWPRNHEQYF	TGCGCCAGCAGCCACGGGTGGCCTCGCAACCACGAGCAGTACTTC
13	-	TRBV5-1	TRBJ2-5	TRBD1	CASSWTGAETQYF	TGCGCCAGCAGCTGGACAGGTGCGGAGACCCAGTACTTC
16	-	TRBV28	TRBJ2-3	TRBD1	CASSSSGTGGPDTQYF	TGTGCCAGCAGTTCTTCCGGGACAGGGGGCCCGGATACGCAGTATTTT
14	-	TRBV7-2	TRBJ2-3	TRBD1	CASSPNRGSDTQYF	TGTGCCAGCAGCCCAAACAGGGGCTCAGATACGCAGTATTTT
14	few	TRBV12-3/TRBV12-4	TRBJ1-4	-	CASSWSDDNEKLFF	TGTGCCAGCAGCTGGTCAGATGATAATGAAAAACTGTTTTTT
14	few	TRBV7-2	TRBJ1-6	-	CASSMLRANSPLHF	TGTGCCAGCAGCATGCTCAGGGCCAATTCACCCCTCCACTTT
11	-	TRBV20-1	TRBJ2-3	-	CSASRGDTQYF	TGCAGTGCTAGCAGGGGAGATACGCAGTATTTT
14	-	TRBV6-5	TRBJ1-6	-	CASSRAGTYSPLHF	TGTGCCAGCAGTCGCGCCGGGACATATTCACCCCTCCACTTT
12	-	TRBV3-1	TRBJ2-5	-	CASSQDRQTQYF	TGTGCCAGCAGCCAAGATCGGCAGACCCAGTACTTC
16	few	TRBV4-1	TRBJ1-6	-	CASSQDWSSYNSPLHF	TGCGCCAGCAGCCAAGACTGGAGCTCCTATAATTCACCCCTCCACTTT
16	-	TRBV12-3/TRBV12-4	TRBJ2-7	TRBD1	CASSSPGQGAGNEQYF	TGTGCCAGCAGTTCTCCAGGACAGGGGGCGGGGAACGAGCAGTACTTC
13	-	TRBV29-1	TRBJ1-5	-	CSVSDRNNQPQHF	TGCAGCGTTTCCGACAGGAACAATCAGCCCCAGCATTTT
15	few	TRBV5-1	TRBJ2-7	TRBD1	CASSRGTVPTLEQYF	TGCGCCAGCAGCAGGGGGACAGTCCCTACCCTCGAGCAGTACTTC
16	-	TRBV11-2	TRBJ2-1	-	CASRTLRATLWNEQFF	TGTGCCAGCAGGACTTTACGGGCCACTCTATGGAATGAGCAGTTCTTC
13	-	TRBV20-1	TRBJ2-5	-	CSARFTGMETQYF	TGCAGTGCTAGGTTCACAGGGATGGAGACCCAGTACTTC
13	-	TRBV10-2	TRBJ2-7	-	CASSPLSSYEQYF	TGCGCCAGCAGTCCGTTGAGCTCCTACGAGCAGTACTTC
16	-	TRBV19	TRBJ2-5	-	CASSSNRQVFTETQYF	TGTGCCAGTAGTTCCAACCGCCAGGTATTCACGGAGACCCAGTACTTC
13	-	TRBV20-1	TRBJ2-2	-	CSASETGTGELFF	TGCAGTGCTAGTGAGACGGGCACCGGGGAGCTGTTTTTT
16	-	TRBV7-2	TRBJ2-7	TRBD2	CASSFPGRGGTYEQYF	TGTGCCAGCAGCTTTCCGGGGAGGGGAGGAACCTACGAGCAGTACTTC
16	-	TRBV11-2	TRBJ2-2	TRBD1	CASSLGYRGNTGELFF	TGTGCCAGCAGCTTAGGCTACAGGGGGAACACCGGGGAGCTGTTTTTT
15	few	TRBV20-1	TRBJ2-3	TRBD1	CSALSGQGATDTQYF	TGCAGTGCCCTTAGCGGACAGGGGGCAACAGATACGCAGTATTTT
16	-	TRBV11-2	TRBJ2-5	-	CASSWRVGRLQETQYF	TGTGCCAGCAGCTGGAGGGTCGGCAGGTTGCAAGAGACCCAGTACTTC